This T cell receptor (beta chain) was profiled in a study of metastatic and nonmetastatic thyroid tumors. Across the whole study: Comparative analysis of repertoires was undertaken across blood and tumor or nodule tissue obtained from malignant and benign thyroid patients.

Looked up from germline, CDR1 is ENHRY and CDR2 is SYGVKD. The CDR3 covers 14 residues. The ends lost 8 bases at V and 7 bases at J; junction bases unmatched: 10. TCRdb re-clonotyped the PCR reads via MiXCR. The data contain almost 35,000 clones, 35% of them singletons. Before thyroid surgery, none of the patients had received any treatment. This clone was observed a handful of times. The chain combines TRBV10-3 with TRBJ2-7; 11 positions match TRBD1. Sequenced: tumor tissue. This clonotype was obtained from a female donor with papillary thyroid cancer or a benign thyroid nodule (not recorded which). Some clones in this sample may be carry-over from other donors' samples. Here the CDR3 DNA reads TGTGCCATCTGGGATGGACAGGGGGCAGGTGAGCAGTACTTC. As protein: CAIWDGQGAGEQYF.